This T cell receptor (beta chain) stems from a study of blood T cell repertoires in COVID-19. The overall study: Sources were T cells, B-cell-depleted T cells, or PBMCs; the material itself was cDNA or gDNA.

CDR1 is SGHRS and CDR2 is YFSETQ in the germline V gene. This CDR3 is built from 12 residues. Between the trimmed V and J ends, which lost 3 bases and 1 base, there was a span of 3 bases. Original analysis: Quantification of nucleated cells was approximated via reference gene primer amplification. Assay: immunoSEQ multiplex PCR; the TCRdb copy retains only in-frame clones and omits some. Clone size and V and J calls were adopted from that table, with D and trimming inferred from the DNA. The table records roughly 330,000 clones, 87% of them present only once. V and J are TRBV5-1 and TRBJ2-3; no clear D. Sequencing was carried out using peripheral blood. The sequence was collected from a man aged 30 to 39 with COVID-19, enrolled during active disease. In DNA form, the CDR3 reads TGCGCCAGCAGCTCCGGCACAGATACGCAGTATTTT. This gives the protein CASSSGTDTQYF.